The 9 T cell receptor beta chains listed next were all sequenced from one sample in a study of blood T cell repertoires in COVID-19. TCRdb keeps only in-frame clones here, not all; method: immunoSEQ multiplex PCR. This table has a few hundred thousand clones, approximately 90% appearing once. Sequencing used peripheral blood. Receptor source: a woman aged 40 to 55 who had recovered from COVID-19.

The chain employs TRBV5-5 and TRBJ2-3; 9 nucleotides match TRBD1. The CDR3 has 14 amino acids. After removal of 4 bases from V and 9 bases from J, the junction contained 9 bases not matched to a gene. Germline CDR1 reads SGHKS; CDR2 reads YYEKEE (reference sequence). This chain's CDR3 is CASSPRDRAPTQYF. The CDR3 DNA reads TGTGCCAGCAGCCCCAGGGACAGGGCGCCGACGCAGTATTTT.

This clone was counted between two and nine times. The V and J genes are TRBV7-2 and TRBJ1-2, with TRBD1 matching over 10 bases. The germline gives CDR1 SGHTA, CDR2 FQGNSA. CDR3 length: 14 amino acids. V lost 5 bases to trimming and J lost 4 bases; unmatched junction nucleotides: 4. As DNA, the CDR3 is TGTGCCAGCAGCGGACGGACAGGGGGCTATGGCTACACCTTC. Translated: CASSGRTGGYGYTF.

This clone has only one observation. The chain joins TRBV19 to TRBJ1-5; 10 nucleotides align to TRBD1. J was trimmed by 6 bases and V by 5 bases; bases with no gene match: 7. CDR1 LNHDA and CDR2 SQIVND come from the germline V gene (reference sequence). The CDR3 is made up of 15 amino acids. CDR3 region: CASSSTDRGRQPQHF. DNA for the CDR3: TGTGCCAGTAGTTCGACAGACAGGGGGCGTCAGCCCCAGCATTTT.

The genes are TRBV11-3 and TRBJ2-3, with D perhaps matching TRBD2 (5 bases). V was shortened by 5 bases and J by 6 bases, with 12 bases between the two germline ends. This CDR3 contains 13 residues. Germline V gene data show CDR1 as SGHNT and CDR2 as YENEEA. CDR3 nucleotide sequence: TGTGCCAGCAGCCGCGACCCGGGGGATACGCAGTATTTT. Protein product: CASSRDPGDTQYF.

The V gene is TRBV4-3, the J gene TRBJ1-2, with D possibly TRBD1 on 6 matching bases. V lost 1 base and J 8 bases, leaving 14 bases between the germline ends. Germline V gene lookup returns CDR1 LGHNA and CDR2 YSLEER. CDR3 size: 14 residues. The CDR3: CASSQGGQGDGYTF. The CDR3 DNA sequence: TGCGCCAGCAGCCAAGGGGGGCAGGGAGACGGCTACACCTTC.

This clone was found a few times. This sequence joins TRBV30 and TRBJ1-5; D is unresolved. Trimming stripped 3 bases from V and 7 bases from J, with 16 bases between. CDR3 length: 14 residues. Germline lookup yields CDR1 GTSNPN and CDR2 SVGIG (reference sequence). The CDR3 DNA sequence: TGTGCCTGGAGCCCCCGGGGAGATAGACAGCCCCAGCATTTT. Amino acids: CAWSPRGDRQPQHF. The full variable domain, its missing parts supplied by reference TRBV30 and TRBJ1-5, is SQTIHQWPATLVQPVGSPLSLECTVEGTSNPNLYWYRQAAGRGLQLLFYSVGIGQISSEVPQNLSASRPQDRQFILSSKKLLLSDSGFYLCAWSPRGDRQPQHFGDGTRLSIL.

V and J are TRBV7-2 and TRBJ2-1; a weak D match, TRBD1 (6 bases). This CDR3 is built from 13 residues. V lost 5 bases to trimming and J lost 5 bases, with 10 bases between them. Per germline, CDR1 SGHTA and CDR2 FQGNSA. The CDR3 reads CASSPRQDNEQFF. In DNA form, the CDR3 reads TGTGCCAGCAGCCCCCGACAGGACAATGAGCAGTTCTTC.

V gene TRBV29-1 combines with J gene TRBJ2-7; 13 bases are shared with TRBD2. The V gene's germline CDR1 is SQVTM and CDR2 ANQGSEA. The ends lost 2 bases at V and 1 base at J; junction bases unmatched: 14. The CDR3 loop spans 19 amino acids. The CDR3 DNA reads as TGCAGCGTTGAAACAGGTGAAGGACTAGCGGGAGTAGGATCCTACGAGCAGTACTTC. The encoded protein is CSVETGEGLAGVGSYEQYF.

Concerning this clone itself: Other DNA sequences in the sample encode the same CDR3. The V gene is TRBV6-5, the J gene TRBJ1-2; D possibly corresponds to TRBD1 (5 bases). With 0 bases removed from V and 0 bases from J, the gap between germline ends came to 8 bases. The CDR3 length is 15 residues. From germline, CDR1 is MNHEY and CDR2 SVGAGI. The DNA for the CDR3 is TGTGCCAGCAGTTACTCCCGGGGGGCTAACTATGGCTACACCTTC. Translating it yields CASSYSRGANYGYTF.